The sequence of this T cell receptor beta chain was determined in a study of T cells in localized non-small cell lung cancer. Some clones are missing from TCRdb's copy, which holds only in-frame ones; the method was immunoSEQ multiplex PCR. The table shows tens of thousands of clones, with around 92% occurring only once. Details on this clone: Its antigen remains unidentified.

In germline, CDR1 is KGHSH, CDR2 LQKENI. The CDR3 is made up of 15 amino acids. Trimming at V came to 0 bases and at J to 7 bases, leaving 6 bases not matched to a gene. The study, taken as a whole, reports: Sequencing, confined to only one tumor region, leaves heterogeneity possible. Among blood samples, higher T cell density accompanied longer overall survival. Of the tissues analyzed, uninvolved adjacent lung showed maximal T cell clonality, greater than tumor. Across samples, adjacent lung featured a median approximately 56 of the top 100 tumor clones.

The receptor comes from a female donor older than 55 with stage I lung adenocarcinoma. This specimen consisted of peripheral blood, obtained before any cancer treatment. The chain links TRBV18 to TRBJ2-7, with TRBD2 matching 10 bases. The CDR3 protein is CASSPPAGGPREQYF. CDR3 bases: TGTGCCAGCTCACCACCAGCGGGGGGGCCTCGAGAGCAGTACTTC.